This TCR beta chain was found in a study of technical replicates of blood from several donors. Trimming removed 6 bases from V and 2 bases from J, with 8 bases in between. The CDR3 runs 13 residues. CDR1 MNHNS and CDR2 SASEGT come from the germline V gene. Data came from immunoSEQ multiplex PCR; TCRdb stores just in-frame clones and leaves some out. The sample records about 50,000 clones, approximately 90% being singletons. This TCR was recovered from a human donor in good health. Some clones in this sample may be carry-over from other donors' samples. This chain connects TRBV6-1 to TRBJ1-3; a possible D gene is TRBD1 (6 bases). The sequenced sample was PBMCs. CDR3 nucleotide sequence: TGTGCCAGCAGACAGGGAGCTGGAAACACCATATATTTT. Its protein is CASRQGAGNTIYF.